The next 21 T cell receptor beta chains were all read from a single sample in a study of CD8 T cells in ankylosing spondylitis. TCRdb called the 5' RACE reads again in MiXCR, with one record for every CDR3 protein. This sample carries approximately 350,000 distinct CDR3 sequences, roughly 20% of them seen once, and the ten largest clones take about an eighth. Input material: blood, either unsorted or a sorted T cell fraction (not recorded which). All receptors come from a male donor with ankylosing spondylitis or in good health (not recorded which).

Only a few counts were recorded for this clonotype. V and J are TRBV12-3 or TRBV12-4 and TRBJ2-5; D is possibly TRBD2 (5 bases). This CDR3 region has 13 residues. The V gene lost 7 bases and the J gene lost 3 bases, with 12 bases spanning the gap. CDR3 region: CASNLMGEETQYF. The CDR3 DNA sequence: TGTGCCAGCAATCTAATGGGAGAAGAGACCCAGTACTTC.

Note on this clonotype: A junction boundary mismatches the germline segment, possibly from a read error. The chain uses TRBV4-1 and TRBJ1-3; D not resolved. The CDR3 is made up of 13 amino acids. The V gene's germline CDR1 is MGHRA and CDR2 YSYEKL. The CDR3 bases are TGCGCAAGCAGGCCTACTGCTGGAAACACCATATATTTT. Residues: CASRPTAGNTIYF.

The chain couples TRBV12-3 or TRBV12-4 to TRBJ2-3; 7 bases agree with TRBD1. CDR3 length: 14 amino acids. The V segment lost 5 bases and the J segment 4 bases; nucleotides outside the gene matches: 6. CDR3 protein: CASSPDRVADTQYF. CDR3 sequence (DNA): TGTGCCAGCAGTCCCGACAGGGTCGCAGATACGCAGTATTTT.

The V and J genes are TRBV3-1 and TRBJ2-2, with D possibly TRBD1 on 6 matching bases. This CDR3 contains 12 residues. Trimming took off 8 bases at V and 5 bases at J, with 9 bases between the two ends. The germline gives CDR1 LGHDT, CDR2 YNNKEL (reference sequence). CDR3 nucleotide sequence: TGTGCCAGCGGCAGGGGAACCGGGGAGCTGTTTTTT. Amino acid sequence: CASGRGTGELFF.

V is TRBV2 and J is TRBJ2-5; D is unclear. The CDR3 extends over 11 amino acids. The V and J ends lost 3 bases and 5 bases respectively, with 4 bases between them. Germline-derived CDR1 and CDR2 are SNHLY and FYNNEI. In DNA form, the CDR3 reads TGTGCCAGCAGTGAGATGGAGACCCAGTACTTC. It codes for CASSEMETQYF.

This clonotype was picked up a small number of times. The V call is TRBV4-1, the J call TRBJ2-3, with D uncertain. This CDR3 region has 16 residues. Germline V gene data show CDR1 as MGHRA and CDR2 as YSYEKL. Trimming took off 4 bases at V and 0 bases at J, with 14 bases between the two ends. This chain's CDR3 is CASSPQTAASTDTQYF. CDR3 bases: TGCGCCAGCAGCCCCCAGACGGCGGCTAGCACAGATACGCAGTATTTT.

The gene calls are TRBV7-8 and TRBJ2-7; 7 bases match TRBD2. Trimming cost V 5 bases and J 6 bases; bases outside gene matches: 10. The germline gives CDR1 SGHVS, CDR2 FQNEAQ. The CDR3 extends over 14 amino acids. CDR3 sequence (DNA): TGTGCCAGCAGCCCGGGGACTACGCCTGGCGAGCAGTACTTC. Its protein product is CASSPGTTPGEQYF.

This chain connects TRBV11-2 to TRBJ2-5; TRBD2 agrees at 8 bases. CDR1 and CDR2 from the germline V gene are SGHAT and FQNNGV. This CDR3 is built from 17 residues. Germline trimming cut 5 bases from V and 5 bases from J; bases unmatched to any gene: 16. CDR3 nucleotides: TGTGCCAGCAGCACCGCAAGTGTGCGAGCGGGGGCCGAGACCCAGTACTTC. Protein: CASSTASVRAGAETQYF.

This clonotype turned up a few times. V is TRBV15 and J is TRBJ1-1; weak D call: TRBD1 (5 bases). The CDR3 has 15 residues. V gave up 1 base and J gave up 0 bases, with 9 bases separating them. The germline V gene encodes CDR1 LNHNV and CDR2 YYDKDF (reference sequence). DNA for the CDR3: TGTGCCACCAGCAGAGGCAGGGACCTGAACACTGAAGCTTTCTTT. Its protein is CATSRGRDLNTEAFF.

This rearrangement joins TRBV6-2 or TRBV6-3 to TRBJ2-7; weak D call: TRBD1 (5 bases). V was trimmed by 0 bases and J by 1 base, leaving 13 bases between them. Germline loops: CDR1 MNHEY, CDR2 SVGEGT. This CDR3 spans 16 amino acids. CDR3 protein: CASSYSSRAGSYEQYF. The CDR3 nucleotides are TGTGCCAGCAGTTACTCTTCCAGGGCAGGATCCTACGAGCAGTACTTC.

This clonotype was recorded at least ten times. The chain couples TRBV5-5 to TRBJ2-1, with D perhaps TRBD2 (5 bases). This CDR3 comprises 12 residues. Per the germline V gene, CDR1 is SGHKS and CDR2 is YYEKEE (reference sequence). Trimming stripped 4 bases from V and 7 bases from J, with 9 bases between. CDR3 residues: CASSLDSNEQFF. The CDR3 DNA follows: TGTGCCAGCAGCCTGGACTCAAATGAGCAGTTCTTC.

This clonotype appeared a few times. CDR3 sequence (DNA): TGTGCCAGCAGTTTCACCCGCAGGGGATGGTCACCCCTCCACTTT. Translation: CASSFTRRGWSPLHF. This chain joins TRBV12-3 or TRBV12-4 and TRBJ1-6, with D tentatively TRBD1 (6 bases). Between the trimmed V and J ends, which lost 3 bases and 10 bases, there was a span of 16 bases. This CDR3 region has 15 residues.

This clonotype appeared a few times. The V and J genes are TRBV2 and TRBJ2-7, with D perhaps TRBD2 (6 bases). The CDR3 runs to 13 residues. V lost 6 bases and J lost 3, with 12 bases in between. Germline V gene data show CDR1 as SNHLY and CDR2 as FYNNEI. In nucleotides, the CDR3 is TGTGCCAGCAGGCAGTTGGGGGGCTACGAGCAGTACTTC. Encoded protein: CASRQLGGYEQYF. The complete variable domain, with remaining parts taken from reference TRBV2 and TRBJ2-7, reads EPEVTQTPSHQVTQMGQEVILRCVPISNHLYFYWYRQILGQKVEFLVSFYNNEISEKSEIFDDQFSVERPDGSNFTLKIRSTKLEDSAMYFCASRQLGGYEQYFGPGTRLTVT.

This chain connects TRBV4-1 to TRBJ2-7; D uncertain. The germline gives CDR1 MGHRA, CDR2 YSYEKL. The CDR3 consists of 16 residues. V dropped 1 base and J dropped 1 base, with 14 bases sitting between them. In nucleotides, the CDR3 is TGCGCCAGCAGCCAAGTGGGCCAGATGTTATCCTACGAGCAGTACTTC. It is translated as CASSQVGQMLSYEQYF.

The J gene is TRBJ2-7, the V gene TRBV30, with TRBD1 matching 10 bases. This CDR3 is 13 amino acids long. The V and J ends lost 2 bases and 4 bases, in that order; junction bases with no gene match: 2. Germline CDR1 and CDR2: GTSNPN and SVGIG (reference sequence). In DNA form, the CDR3 reads TGTGCCTGGAGTATGGGACAGGGGTACGAGCAGTACTTC. Translated: CAWSMGQGYEQYF.

In this sample, this clonotype turned up a few times. The genes are TRBV7-9 and TRBJ2-3; TRBD2 aligns across 10 bases. After removal of 0 bases from V and 12 bases from J, the junction contained 9 bases not matched to a gene. CDR1 and CDR2 (germline): SEHNR, FQNEAQ (reference sequence). The CDR3 has 15 amino acids. The CDR3 DNA reads TGTGCCAGCAGCTTAGCTCTGCTAGCGGGGGCCGTACAGTATTTT. Translating it yields CASSLALLAGAVQYF.

The V gene is TRBV2, the J gene TRBJ2-1; D gene uncertain. Germline-derived CDR1 and CDR2 are SNHLY and FYNNEI. Between the trimmed V and J ends, which lost 7 bases and 4 bases, there was a span of 17 bases. This CDR3 contains 15 residues. CDR3 bases: TGTGCCAGCACCTCCGGCCCTCAGACATACAATGAGCAGTTCTTC. Residues: CASTSGPQTYNEQFF.

V is TRBV12-3 or TRBV12-4 and J is TRBJ2-7; 7 bases fit TRBD2. This CDR3 spans 14 amino acids. V was clipped by 3 bases and J by 1 base; unmatched bases: 3. CDR3 sequence reads: CASSFGGVSYEQYF. The CDR3, as DNA: TGTGCCAGCAGTTTTGGGGGGGTGTCCTACGAGCAGTACTTC.

The DNA for the CDR3 is TGTGCCAGCAGCGACCGGGACAGGGACTACGAGCAGTACTTC. Protein: CASSDRDRDYEQYF. V usage is TRBV7-9 and J usage is TRBJ2-7, with TRBD1 identical over 9 bases. The CDR3 sequence is 14 residues long. Germline V lookup: CDR1 SEHNR, CDR2 FQNEAQ (reference sequence). Germline trimming cut 5 bases from V and 3 bases from J; bases unmatched to any gene: 5.

The chain uses TRBV27 and TRBJ2-2; 7 bases agree with TRBD2. The CDR3 spans 19 residues. The germline V gene has CDR1 MNHEY and CDR2 SMNVEV (reference sequence). V lost 11 bases to trimming and J lost 5 bases; unmatched junction nucleotides: 26. CDR3 in amino acids: CAFSFIGVRAGVGTGELFF. The DNA of the CDR3 is TGTGCCTTCAGTTTTATAGGCGTTCGGGCGGGGGTAGGAACCGGGGAGCTGTTTTTT.

A few counts support this clonotype. This chain joins TRBV12-3 or TRBV12-4 and TRBJ2-2, with 8 bases fitting TRBD2. The CDR3 has 15 amino acids. V dropped 4 bases and J dropped 7; count of bases not matched to a gene: 8. The chain's CDR3 is CASSYGLAVVGELFF. CDR3 DNA sequence: TGTGCCAGCAGTTACGGACTAGCAGTTGTCGGGGAGCTGTTTTTT.